The TCR beta chain described here comes from a study of Ad26.COV2.S vaccination and SARS-CoV-2 variants. General study results and limits: TCR breadth and depth estimates may have understated total T cell responses. After vaccination, reports described spike-specific CD8+ and CD4+ T cell responses as showing substantial breadth. Vaccinated and placebo-treated recipients had similar non-spike TCR breadth.

Repertoires were generated with immunoSEQ multiplex PCR, while TCRdb's copy carries only in-frame clones and drops some. Of about 140,000 clones in the sample, roughly 89% were seen once. About this clone: Its cognate antigen is unknown.

CDR3 length equals 14 residues. V was trimmed by 0 bases and J by 1 base, leaving 8 bases between them. Looked up from germline, CDR1 is SGHRS and CDR2 is YFSETQ. The material was peripheral blood, obtained after recovery from COVID-19. This TCR came from a human donor who had recovered from COVID-19. The genes are TRBV5-1 and TRBJ2-7, with D possibly being TRBD1 or TRBD2 (5 bases each). CDR3 coding DNA: TGCGCCAGCAGCTTGGGAGGGGTGTCCTACGAGCAGTACTTC. Its protein product is CASSLGGVSYEQYF. Together with reference TRBV5-1 and TRBJ2-7, the CDR3 gives the full variable domain: KAGVTQTPRYLIKTRGQQVTLSCSPISGHRSVSWYQQTPGQGLQFLFEYFSETQRNKGNFPGRFSGRQFSNSRSEMNVSTLELGDSALYLCASSLGGVSYEQYFGPGTRLTVT.